A single sample gave rise to the 8 T cell receptor beta chains below, sequenced in a study of beta chain features in type 1 diabetes. Expressed TCRB transcripts got sequenced, as all isolated RNA was reverse transcribed. The method was immunoSEQ multiplex PCR; TCRdb's version includes in-frame clones alone and lacks a portion of them. The sample records fewer than 350,000 clones, around a fifth being singletons. Sequencing used naive CD4+ T cells from blood. Source of these receptors: a woman aged 18-30 years in good health.

This clone was picked up a small number of times. The rearrangement joins TRBV4-1 to TRBJ2-2; 8 bases align to TRBD2. V lost 4 bases to trimming and J lost 4 bases; unmatched junction nucleotides: 8. Germline V gene sequence: CDR1 MGHRA, CDR2 YSYEKL. The CDR3 contains 16 residues. The CDR3 region has the DNA TGCGCCAGCAGCCGGACTAGCATCGGCGGCACCGGGGAGCTGTTTTTT. Translated: CASSRTSIGGTGELFF.

In this sample, this clone turned up a few times. J is TRBJ1-2 and V is TRBV11-2; 10 nucleotides align to TRBD1. V gave up 1 base and J gave up 3 bases; unmatched junction bases: 5. From germline, CDR1 is SGHAT and CDR2 FQNNGV. CDR3 length: 16 amino acids. CDR3 amino acids: CASSLASGTGDYGYTF. CDR3 nucleotide sequence: TGTGCCAGCAGCTTAGCCTCCGGGACAGGGGACTATGGCTACACCTTC.

This clone was seen a few times. The V and J genes are TRBV4-2 and TRBJ2-1; 9 nucleotides match TRBD1. J gave up 5 bases and V 1 base, and 9 bases lay outside the gene matches. The CDR3 is 17 residues long. Germline assignment: CDR1 LGHNA and CDR2 YNFKEQ. The CDR3 sequence is CASSQAVDRGFHNEQFF. The CDR3, as DNA: TGTGCCAGCAGCCAAGCGGTTGACAGGGGGTTCCACAATGAGCAGTTCTTC.

The table lists this clone with a few counts. The chain couples TRBV4-3 to TRBJ2-3; no firm D call. CDR1 and CDR2 from the germline V gene are LGHNA and YSLEER. The CDR3 has 14 residues. V lost 0 bases and J lost 6, with 10 bases in between. The CDR3 nucleotides read TGCGCCAGCAGCCAAGAGCCGGGTTCCGATACGCAGTATTTT. Its protein product is CASSQEPGSDTQYF.

This chain joins TRBV6-5 and TRBJ1-2; 9 bases line up with TRBD1. Germline-derived CDR1 and CDR2 are MNHEY and SVGAGI. Germline trimming cut 0 bases from V and 4 bases from J; bases unmatched to any gene: 3. The CDR3 has 15 residues. The CDR3 loop reads CASSYSGTGLYGYTF. The CDR3 region has the DNA TGTGCCAGCAGTTACTCTGGGACAGGGCTCTATGGCTACACCTTC.

V and J are TRBV18 and TRBJ2-6; TRBD1 matches at 7 bases. The CDR3 has 17 amino acids. Germline-derived CDR1 and CDR2 are KGHSH and LQKENI. V lost 3 bases and J lost 0; bases outside the gene matches: 5. The CDR3 DNA sequence: TGTGCCAGCTCACCGGGACAGCCCTACTCTGGGGCCAACGTCCTGACTTTC. Translation: CASSPGQPYSGANVLTF.

The chain links TRBV9 to TRBJ2-3; TRBD2 matches at 13 bases. Per the germline V gene, CDR1 is SGDLS and CDR2 is YYNGEE. V dropped 3 bases and J dropped 4; count of bases not matched to a gene: 5. This CDR3 comprises 16 residues. DNA of the CDR3: TGTGCCAGCAGCGCAGGACTAGCGGGAGCCTCAGATACGCAGTATTTT. It encodes CASSAGLAGASDTQYF.

CDR3 nucleotides: TGTGCCAGCAGTTACTCTAGACAGGGCGGGGACACCTTC. It translates to CASSYSRQGGDTF. The rearrangement joins TRBV6-6 to TRBJ1-2; TRBD1 matches 7 bases. Germline CDR1 and CDR2: MNHNY and SVGAGI (reference sequence). V shed 0 bases and J 12 bases; nucleotides not matched to a gene: 7. The CDR3 has 13 residues.